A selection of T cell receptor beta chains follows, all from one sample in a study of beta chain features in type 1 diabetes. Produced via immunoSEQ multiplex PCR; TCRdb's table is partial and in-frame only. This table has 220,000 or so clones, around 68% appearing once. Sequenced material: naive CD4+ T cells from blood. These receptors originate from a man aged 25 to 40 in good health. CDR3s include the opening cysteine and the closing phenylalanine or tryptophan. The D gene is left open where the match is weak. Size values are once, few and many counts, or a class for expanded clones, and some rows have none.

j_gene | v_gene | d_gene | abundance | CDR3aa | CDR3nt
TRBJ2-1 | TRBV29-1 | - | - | CSVLRQDPSSYNEQFF | TGCAGCGTTCTACGACAGGACCCTAGCTCCTACAATGAGCAGTTCTTC
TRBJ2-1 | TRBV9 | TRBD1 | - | CASSVRGQGQYNEQFF | TGTGCCAGCAGCGTGAGGGGACAGGGACAATACAATGAGCAGTTCTTC
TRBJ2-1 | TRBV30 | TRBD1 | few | CAWHRGQGANEQFF | TGTGCCTGGCACCGGGGACAGGGGGCGAATGAGCAGTTCTTC
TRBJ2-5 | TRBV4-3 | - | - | CASSQVEGWETQYF | TGCGCCAGCAGCCAAGTTGAGGGATGGGAGACCCAGTACTTC
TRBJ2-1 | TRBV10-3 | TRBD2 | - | CAIRQGLAGGRNEQFF | TGTGCCATCAGGCAGGGACTAGCGGGAGGTAGGAATGAGCAGTTCTTC
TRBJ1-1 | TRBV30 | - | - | CAWSVVGWGLGTEAFF | TGTGCCTGGAGTGTAGTCGGTTGGGGCCTGGGGACTGAAGCTTTCTTT
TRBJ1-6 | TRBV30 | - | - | CAWRSEQGRSSYNSPLHF | TGTGCCTGGAGATCCGAGCAGGGGCGTAGCTCCTATAATTCACCCCTCCACTTT
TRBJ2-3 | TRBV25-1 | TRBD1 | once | CASGGTGTDTQYF | TGTGCCAGCGGTGGGACAGGCACAGATACGCAGTATTTT
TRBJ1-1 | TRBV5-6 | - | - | CASSLIATATEAFF | TGTGCCAGCAGCTTGATTGCGACCGCCACTGAAGCTTTCTTT
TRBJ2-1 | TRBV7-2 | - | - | CASSLGGIGEQFF | TGTGCCAGCAGCTTAGGTGGCATTGGGGAGCAGTTCTTC
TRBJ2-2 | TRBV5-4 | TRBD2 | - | CASSSGLTGELFF | TGTGCCAGCAGCTCGGGACTAACCGGGGAGCTGTTTTTT
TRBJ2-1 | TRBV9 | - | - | CASSVDPDYNEQFF | TGTGCCAGCAGCGTAGATCCGGACTACAATGAGCAGTTCTTC
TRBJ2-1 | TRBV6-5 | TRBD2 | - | CASSSPGLATNEQFF | TGTGCCAGCAGTTCACCGGGACTAGCGACCAATGAGCAGTTCTTC
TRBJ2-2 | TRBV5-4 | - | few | CASSRNAPGGELFF | TGTGCCAGCAGCAGAAATGCTCCGGGCGGGGAGCTGTTTTTT
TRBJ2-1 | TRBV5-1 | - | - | CASSLDGSGYNEQFF | TGCGCCAGCAGCTTGGACGGGAGCGGGTACAATGAGCAGTTCTTC